This T cell receptor beta chain was recovered during a study of blood T cell repertoires in COVID-19. The germline gives CDR1 GTSNPN, CDR2 SVGIG (reference sequence). Losses at the gene ends were 0 bases for V and 2 bases for J; bases not matched to a gene: 4. The CDR3 runs 16 residues. The protocol was immunoSEQ multiplex PCR, while the TCRdb copy is restricted to in-frame clones and leaves out a portion. The table records 220,000 or so clones, roughly 83% of them present only once. Those who participated ranged in age from roughly 18 to 89 years and resided in about two dozen US areas. The TCR comes from a woman between 45 and 60 years old who had recovered from COVID-19. The sequencing input was PBMCs or T cells enriched from blood (not recorded which). V gene TRBV30 combines with J gene TRBJ2-3; 11 positions agree with TRBD2. The CDR3 loop is CAWSVGTSGYTDTQYF. Here the CDR3 DNA reads TGTGCCTGGAGTGTAGGGACTAGCGGTTACACAGATACGCAGTATTTT. The whole variable domain, filled in from reference TRBV30 and TRBJ2-3, reads SQTIHQWPATLVQPVGSPLSLECTVEGTSNPNLYWYRQAAGRGLQLLFYSVGIGQISSEVPQNLSASRPQDRQFILSSKKLLLSDSGFYLCAWSVGTSGYTDTQYFGPGTRLTVL.